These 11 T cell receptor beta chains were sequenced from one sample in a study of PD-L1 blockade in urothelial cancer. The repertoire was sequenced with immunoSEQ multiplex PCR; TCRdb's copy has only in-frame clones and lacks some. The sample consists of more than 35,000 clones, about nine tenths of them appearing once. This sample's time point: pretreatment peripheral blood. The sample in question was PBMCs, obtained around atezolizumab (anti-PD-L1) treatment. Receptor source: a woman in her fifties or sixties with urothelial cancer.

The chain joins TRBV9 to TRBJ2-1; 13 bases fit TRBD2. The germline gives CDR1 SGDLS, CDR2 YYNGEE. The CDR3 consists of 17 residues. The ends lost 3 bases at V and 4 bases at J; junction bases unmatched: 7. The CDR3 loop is CASSERGTSGKYNEQFF. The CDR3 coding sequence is TGTGCCAGCAGCGAGAGGGGGACTAGCGGGAAATACAATGAGCAGTTCTTC.

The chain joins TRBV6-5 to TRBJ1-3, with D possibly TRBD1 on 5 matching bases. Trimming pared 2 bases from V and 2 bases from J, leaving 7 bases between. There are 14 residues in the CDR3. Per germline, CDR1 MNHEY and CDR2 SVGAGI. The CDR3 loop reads CASSYRGAGNTIYF. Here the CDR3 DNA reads TGTGCCAGCAGTTACAGGGGCGCTGGAAACACCATATATTTT.

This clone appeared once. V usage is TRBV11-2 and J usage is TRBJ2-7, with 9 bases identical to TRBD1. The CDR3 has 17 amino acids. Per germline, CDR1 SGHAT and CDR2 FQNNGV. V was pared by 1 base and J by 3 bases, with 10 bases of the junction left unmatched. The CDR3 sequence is CASSLGSTGGDDYEQYF. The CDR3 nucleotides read TGTGCCAGCAGCTTAGGATCTACAGGGGGCGACGACTACGAGCAGTACTTC.

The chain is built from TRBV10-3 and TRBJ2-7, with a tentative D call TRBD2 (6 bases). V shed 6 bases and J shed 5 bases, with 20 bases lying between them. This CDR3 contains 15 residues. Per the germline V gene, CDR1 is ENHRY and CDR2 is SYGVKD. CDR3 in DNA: TGTGCCATCAGCGCGGGAAACTACCTCGCGCACGAGCAGTACTTC. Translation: CAISAGNYLAHEQYF.

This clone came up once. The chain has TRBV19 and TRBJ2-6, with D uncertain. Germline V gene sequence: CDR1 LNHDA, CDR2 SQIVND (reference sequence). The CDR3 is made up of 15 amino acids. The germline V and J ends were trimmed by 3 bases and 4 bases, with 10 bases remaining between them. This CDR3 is CASSILSLGANVLTF. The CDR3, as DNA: TGTGCCAGTAGTATTCTGTCTCTGGGGGCCAACGTCCTGACTTTC.

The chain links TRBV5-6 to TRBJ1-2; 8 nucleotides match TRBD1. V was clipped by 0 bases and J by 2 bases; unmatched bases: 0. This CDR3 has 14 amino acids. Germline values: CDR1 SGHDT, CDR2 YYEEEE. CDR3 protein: CASSLGQGNYGYTF. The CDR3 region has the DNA TGTGCCAGCAGCTTGGGACAGGGGAACTATGGCTACACCTTC.

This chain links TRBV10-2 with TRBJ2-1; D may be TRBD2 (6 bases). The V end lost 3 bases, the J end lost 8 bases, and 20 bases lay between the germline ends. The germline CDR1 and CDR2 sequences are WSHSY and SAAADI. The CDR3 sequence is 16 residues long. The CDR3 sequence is CASSEAGGARAYEQFF. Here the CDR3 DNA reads TGCGCCAGCAGTGAAGCTGGAGGGGCAAGGGCATATGAGCAGTTCTTC.

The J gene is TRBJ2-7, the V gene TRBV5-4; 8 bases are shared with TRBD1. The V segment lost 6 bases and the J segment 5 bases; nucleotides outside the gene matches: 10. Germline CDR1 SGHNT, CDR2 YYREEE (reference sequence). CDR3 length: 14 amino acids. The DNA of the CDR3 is TGTGCCAGCAAACCCGGACAGGGTAAAGACGAGCAGTACTTC. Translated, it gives CASKPGQGKDEQYF.

In DNA form, the CDR3 reads TGTGCCAGCAGGTGGCAGGGGGCAACTGAAGCTTTCTTT. Protein: CASRWQGATEAFF. The gene calls are TRBV28 and TRBJ1-1, with TRBD1 identical over 8 bases. With 6 bases clipped from V and 5 bases from J, the junction kept 5 bases outside the gene matches. CDR3 length equals 13 residues. Germline V gene lookup returns CDR1 MDHEN and CDR2 SYDVKM.

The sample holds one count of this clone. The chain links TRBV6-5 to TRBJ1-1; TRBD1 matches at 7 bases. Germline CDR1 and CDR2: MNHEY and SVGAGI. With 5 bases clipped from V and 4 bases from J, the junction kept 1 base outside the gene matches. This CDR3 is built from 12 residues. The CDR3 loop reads CASSQGGTEAFF. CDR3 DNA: TGTGCCAGCAGTCAGGGGGGCACTGAAGCTTTCTTT.

The CDR3 DNA follows: TGTGCCAGCAGGGAACGGGGGGCTGGTGGCTACACCTTC. Its translation is CASRERGAGGYTF. The chain couples TRBV27 to TRBJ1-2, with D possibly TRBD1 on 6 matching bases. Trimming stripped 6 bases from V and 7 bases from J, with 15 bases between. Germline V gene lookup returns CDR1 MNHEY and CDR2 SMNVEV (reference sequence). The CDR3 extends over 13 amino acids.